This section outlines one TCR beta chain sequence together with its context. What it recognizes is unknown. In the library, individual cDNA molecules carried attached unique molecular identifiers. From the 5' RACE reads, TCRdb called clonotypes with MiXCR, one entry per CDR3 protein. The sample has approximately 77,000 distinct CDR3 sequences, 12% seen once. This specimen belongs to a study of early T cells in non-severe SARS-CoV-2 infection. Study details: Chains were unpaired, as sequencing was done on bulk RNA from unsorted whole blood. General study results and limits: Matching against VDJdb likely underestimated virus-specific expansions, favoring anti-spike CD8.

Specimen: whole blood, collected at baseline. The TCR originated in an adult who was a healthcare worker with PCR-confirmed SARS-CoV-2 infection or an uninfected control (not recorded which). The donor label of this sample is uncertain.

This CDR3 is CSARANRDETQYF. In nucleotides, the CDR3 is TGCAGTGCTAGAGCCAACAGGGACGAGACCCAGTACTTC. V gene TRBV20-1 combines with J gene TRBJ2-5; possibly TRBD1 for D (6 bases). Per germline, CDR1 DFQATT and CDR2 SNEGSKA (reference sequence). V was pared by 1 base and J by 5 bases, with 11 bases between. The CDR3 length is 13 residues.